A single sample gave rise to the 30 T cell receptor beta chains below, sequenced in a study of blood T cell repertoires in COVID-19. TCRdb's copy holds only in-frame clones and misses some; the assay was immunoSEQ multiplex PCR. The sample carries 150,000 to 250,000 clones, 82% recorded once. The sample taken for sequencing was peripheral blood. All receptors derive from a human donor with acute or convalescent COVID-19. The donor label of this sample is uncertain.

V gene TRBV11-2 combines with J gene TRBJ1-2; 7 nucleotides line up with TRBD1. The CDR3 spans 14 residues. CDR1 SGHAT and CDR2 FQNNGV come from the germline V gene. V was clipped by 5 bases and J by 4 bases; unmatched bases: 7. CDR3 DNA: TGTGCCAGCAGCCCAGGACAGGCTTCCTATGGCTACACCTTC. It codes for CASSPGQASYGYTF.

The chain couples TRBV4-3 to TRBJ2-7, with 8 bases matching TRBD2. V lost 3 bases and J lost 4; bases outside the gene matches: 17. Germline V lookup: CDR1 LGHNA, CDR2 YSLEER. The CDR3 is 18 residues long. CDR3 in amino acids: CASSQSQAGADGEYEQYF. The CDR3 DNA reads TGCGCCAGCAGCCAGAGTCAAGCGGGGGCAGATGGGGAATACGAGCAGTACTTC.

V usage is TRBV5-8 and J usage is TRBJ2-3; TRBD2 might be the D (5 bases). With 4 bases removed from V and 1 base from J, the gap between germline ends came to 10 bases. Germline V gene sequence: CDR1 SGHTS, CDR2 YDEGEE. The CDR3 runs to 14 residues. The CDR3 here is CASSNGLRTDTQYF. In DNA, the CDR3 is TGTGCCAGCAGCAACGGACTCCGCACAGATACGCAGTATTTT.

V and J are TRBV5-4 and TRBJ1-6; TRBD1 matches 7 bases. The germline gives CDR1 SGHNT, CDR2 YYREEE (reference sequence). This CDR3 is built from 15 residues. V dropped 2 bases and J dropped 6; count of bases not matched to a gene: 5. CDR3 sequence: CASSLTGQSNSPLHF. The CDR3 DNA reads TGTGCCAGCAGCTTAACGGGACAGAGTAATTCACCCCTCCACTTT.

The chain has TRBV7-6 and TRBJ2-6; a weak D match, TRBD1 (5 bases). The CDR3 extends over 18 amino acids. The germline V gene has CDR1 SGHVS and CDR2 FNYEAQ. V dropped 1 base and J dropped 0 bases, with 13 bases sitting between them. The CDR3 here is CASSLDGRAHSGANVLTF. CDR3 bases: TGTGCCAGCAGCTTAGACGGCAGGGCCCACTCTGGGGCCAACGTCCTGACTTTC.

CDR3 amino acids: CASSLAQKNTEAFF. In DNA, the CDR3 is TGTGCCAGCAGCTTAGCACAGAAGAACACTGAAGCTTTCTTT. The chain couples TRBV13 to TRBJ1-1; D ambiguous. V was cut by 1 base and J by 1 base, with 7 bases left in between. CDR1 and CDR2 (germline): PRHDT, FYEKMQ (reference sequence). CDR3 length equals 14 residues.

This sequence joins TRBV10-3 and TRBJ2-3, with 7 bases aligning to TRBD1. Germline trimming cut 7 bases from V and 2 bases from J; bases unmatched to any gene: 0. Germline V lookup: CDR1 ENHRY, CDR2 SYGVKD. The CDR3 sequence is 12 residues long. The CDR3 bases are TGTGCCATCAAGGGGGCCACAGATACGCAGTATTTT. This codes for CAIKGATDTQYF.

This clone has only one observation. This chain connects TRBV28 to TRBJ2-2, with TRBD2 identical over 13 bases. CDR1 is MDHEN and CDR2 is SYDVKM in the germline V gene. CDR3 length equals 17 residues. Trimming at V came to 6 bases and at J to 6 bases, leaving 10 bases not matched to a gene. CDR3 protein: CASSSPGLAGLSGELFF. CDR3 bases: TGTGCCAGCAGCTCACCGGGACTAGCGGGATTGTCCGGGGAGCTGTTTTTT.

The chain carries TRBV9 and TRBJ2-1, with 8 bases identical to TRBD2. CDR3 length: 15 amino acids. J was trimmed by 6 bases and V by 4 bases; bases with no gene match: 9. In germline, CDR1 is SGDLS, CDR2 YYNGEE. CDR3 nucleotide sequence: TGTGCCAGCAGCACCAGCGGGAGTAGGAGCAATGAGCAGTTCTTC. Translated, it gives CASSTSGSRSNEQFF. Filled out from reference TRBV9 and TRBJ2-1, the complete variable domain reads DSGVTQTPKHLITATGQRVTLRCSPRSGDLSVYWYQQSLDQGLQFLIQYYNGEERAKGNILERFSAQQFPDLHSELNLSSLELGDSALYFCASSTSGSRSNEQFFGPGTRLTVL.

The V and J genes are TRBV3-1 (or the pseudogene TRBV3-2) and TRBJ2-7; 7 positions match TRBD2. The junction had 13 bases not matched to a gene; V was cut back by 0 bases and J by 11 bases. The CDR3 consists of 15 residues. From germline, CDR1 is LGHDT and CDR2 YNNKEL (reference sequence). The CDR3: CASSQDVASGGVKYF. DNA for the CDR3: TGTGCCAGCAGCCAAGATGTGGCCTCGGGAGGTGTGAAGTACTTC.

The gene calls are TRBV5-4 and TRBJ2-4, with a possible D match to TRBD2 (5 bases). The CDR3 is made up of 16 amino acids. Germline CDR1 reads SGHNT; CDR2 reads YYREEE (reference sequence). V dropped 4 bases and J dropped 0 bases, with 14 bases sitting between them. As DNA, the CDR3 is TGTGCCAGCAGCCCCCAGCGGTCCTTAGCCAAAAACATTCAGTACTTC. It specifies CASSPQRSLAKNIQYF.

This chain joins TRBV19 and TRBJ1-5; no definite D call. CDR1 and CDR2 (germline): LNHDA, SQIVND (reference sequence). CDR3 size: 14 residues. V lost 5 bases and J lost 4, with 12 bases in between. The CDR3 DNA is TGTGCCAGTAGTTCCAGGAACTTAAATCAGCCCCAGCATTTT. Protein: CASSSRNLNQPQHF.

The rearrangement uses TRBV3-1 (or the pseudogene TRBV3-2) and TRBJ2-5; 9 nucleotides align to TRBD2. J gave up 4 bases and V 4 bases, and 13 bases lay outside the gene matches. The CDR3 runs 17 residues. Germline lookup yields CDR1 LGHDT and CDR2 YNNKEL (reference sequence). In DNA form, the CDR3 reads TGTGCCAGCAGCCGACGCTTAGGGGCGGGAGGGCGAGAGACCCAGTACTTC. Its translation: CASSRRLGAGGRETQYF.

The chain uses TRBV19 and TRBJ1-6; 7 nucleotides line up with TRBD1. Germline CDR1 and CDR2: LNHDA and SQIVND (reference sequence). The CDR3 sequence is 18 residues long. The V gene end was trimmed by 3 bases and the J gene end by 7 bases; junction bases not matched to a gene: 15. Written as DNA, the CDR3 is TGTGCCAGTAGTATGAGATGGACAGGTGAGTCATCGAATTCACCCCTCCACTTT. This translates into CASSMRWTGESSNSPLHF.

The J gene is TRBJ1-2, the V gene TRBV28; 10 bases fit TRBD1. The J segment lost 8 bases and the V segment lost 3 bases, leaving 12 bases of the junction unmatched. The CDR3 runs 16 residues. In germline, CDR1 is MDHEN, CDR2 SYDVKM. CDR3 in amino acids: CASSLFGQGDGGGYTF. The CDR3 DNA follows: TGTGCCAGCAGTTTGTTTGGACAGGGGGATGGTGGGGGCTACACCTTC.

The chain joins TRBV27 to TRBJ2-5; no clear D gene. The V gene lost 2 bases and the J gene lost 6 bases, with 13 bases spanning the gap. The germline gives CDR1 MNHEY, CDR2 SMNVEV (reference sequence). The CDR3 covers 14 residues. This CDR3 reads CASSLGQLSKTQYF. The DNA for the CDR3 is TGTGCCAGCAGTTTAGGGCAGCTTTCGAAGACCCAGTACTTC.

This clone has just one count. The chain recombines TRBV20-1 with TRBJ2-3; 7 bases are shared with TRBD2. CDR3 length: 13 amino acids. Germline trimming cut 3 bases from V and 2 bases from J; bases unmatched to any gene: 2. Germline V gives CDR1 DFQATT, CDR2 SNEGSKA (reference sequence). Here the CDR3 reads CSASSGSTDTQYF. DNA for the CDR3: TGCAGTGCTAGTAGCGGGTCCACAGATACGCAGTATTTT.

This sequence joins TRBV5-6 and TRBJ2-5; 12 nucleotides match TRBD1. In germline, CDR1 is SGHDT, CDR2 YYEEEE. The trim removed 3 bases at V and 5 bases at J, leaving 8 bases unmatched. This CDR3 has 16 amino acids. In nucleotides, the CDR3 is TGTGCCAGCAGCTCCAGGGACAGGGGGCTCGGTGAGACCCAGTACTTC. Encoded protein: CASSSRDRGLGETQYF. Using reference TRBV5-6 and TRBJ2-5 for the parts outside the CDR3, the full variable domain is DAGVTQSPTHLIKTRGQQVTLRCSPKSGHDTVSWYQQALGQGPQFIFQYYEEEERQRGNFPDRFSGHQFPNYSSELNVNALLLGDSALYLCASSSRDRGLGETQYFGPGTRLLVL.

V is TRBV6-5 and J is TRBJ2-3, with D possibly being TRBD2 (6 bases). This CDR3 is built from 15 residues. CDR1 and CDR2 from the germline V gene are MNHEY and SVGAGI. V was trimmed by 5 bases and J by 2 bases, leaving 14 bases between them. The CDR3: CASSRGWGITDTQYF. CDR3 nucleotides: TGTGCCAGCAGTCGGGGGTGGGGGATCACAGATACGCAGTATTTT.

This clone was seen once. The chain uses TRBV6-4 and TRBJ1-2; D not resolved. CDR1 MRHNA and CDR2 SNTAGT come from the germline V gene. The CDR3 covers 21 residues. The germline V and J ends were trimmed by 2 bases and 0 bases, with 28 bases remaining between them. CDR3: CASSDTPPFRTGSKANYGYTF. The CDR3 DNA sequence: TGTGCCAGCAGTGACACGCCCCCTTTTAGGACGGGGTCGAAGGCTAACTATGGCTACACCTTC.

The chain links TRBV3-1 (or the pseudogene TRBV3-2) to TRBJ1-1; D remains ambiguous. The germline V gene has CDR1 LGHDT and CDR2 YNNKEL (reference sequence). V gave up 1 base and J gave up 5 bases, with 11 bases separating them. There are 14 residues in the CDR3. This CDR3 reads CASSQVAGTTEAFF. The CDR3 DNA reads TGTGCCAGCAGCCAAGTGGCAGGTACAACTGAAGCTTTCTTT.

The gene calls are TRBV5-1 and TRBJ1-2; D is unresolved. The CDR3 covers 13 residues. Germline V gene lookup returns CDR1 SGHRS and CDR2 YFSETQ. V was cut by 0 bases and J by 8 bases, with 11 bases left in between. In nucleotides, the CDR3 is TGCGCCAGCAGCTTGGATGAGGTAATGGGCTACACCTTC. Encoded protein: CASSLDEVMGYTF.

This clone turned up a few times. CDR3 nucleotides: TGTGCCAGCAGTGGTTCAGGGGGCAATCAGCCCCAGCATTTT. This encodes CASSGSGGNQPQHF. The genes are TRBV2 and TRBJ1-5, with a possible D match to TRBD1 (6 bases). Germline lookup yields CDR1 SNHLY and CDR2 FYNNEI. V dropped 4 bases and J dropped 2 bases, with 9 bases sitting between them. The length of the CDR3 is 14 residues. The variable domain in full, completed from reference TRBV2 and TRBJ1-5, reads EPEVTQTPSHQVTQMGQEVILRCVPISNHLYFYWYRQILGQKVEFLVSFYNNEISEKSEIFDDQFSVERPDGSNFTLKIRSTKLEDSAMYFCASSGSGGNQPQHFGDGTRLSIL.

The CDR3 loop is CASSQGTGTNYGYTF. The CDR3 coding sequence is TGCGCCAGCAGCCAAGGAACGGGTACCAACTATGGCTACACCTTC. The gene calls are TRBV4-1 and TRBJ1-2; D is undetermined. V was cut by 1 base and J by 2 bases, with 11 bases left in between. The CDR3 spans 15 residues. Germline CDR1 MGHRA, CDR2 YSYEKL.

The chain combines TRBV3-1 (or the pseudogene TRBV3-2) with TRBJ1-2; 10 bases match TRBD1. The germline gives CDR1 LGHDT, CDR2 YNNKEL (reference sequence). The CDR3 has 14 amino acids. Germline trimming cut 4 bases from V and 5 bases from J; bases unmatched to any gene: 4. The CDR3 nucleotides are TGTGCCAGCAGCCCCGACAGGGGGCAGTATGGCTACACCTTC. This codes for CASSPDRGQYGYTF.

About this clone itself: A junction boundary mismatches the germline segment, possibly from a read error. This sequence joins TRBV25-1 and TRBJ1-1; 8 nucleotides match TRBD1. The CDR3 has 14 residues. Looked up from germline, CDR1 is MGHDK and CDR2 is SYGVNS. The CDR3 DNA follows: TGTGCCAGCAGTGCTTGGACAGGGAACGCTGAAGCTTTCTTT. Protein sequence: CASSAWTGNAEAFF.

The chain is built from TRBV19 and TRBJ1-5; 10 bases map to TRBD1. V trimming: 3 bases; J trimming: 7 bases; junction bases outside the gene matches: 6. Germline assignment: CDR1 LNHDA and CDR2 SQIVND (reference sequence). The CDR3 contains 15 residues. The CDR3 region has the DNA TGTGCCAGTAGTATGGGACAGGGGCATGGCCAGCCCCAGCATTTT. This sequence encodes CASSMGQGHGQPQHF.

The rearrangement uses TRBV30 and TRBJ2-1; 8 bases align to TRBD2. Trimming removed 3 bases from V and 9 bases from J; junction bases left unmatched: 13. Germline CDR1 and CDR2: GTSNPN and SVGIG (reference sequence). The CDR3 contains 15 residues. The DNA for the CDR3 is TGTGCCTGGAGCCTGAATAGCGGGATTATTAGTGAGCAGTTCTTC. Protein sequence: CAWSLNSGIISEQFF.

CDR3 sequence: CASSQEGGTGDSGANVLTF. The CDR3 DNA reads TGTGCCAGCAGCCAAGAGGGTGGGACAGGGGACTCTGGGGCCAACGTCCTGACTTTC. The chain combines TRBV4-2 with TRBJ2-6, with 10 positions matching TRBD1. There are 19 residues in the CDR3. V trimming: 0 bases; J trimming: 0 bases; junction bases outside the gene matches: 5. The germline CDR1 and CDR2 sequences are LGHNA and YNFKEQ.

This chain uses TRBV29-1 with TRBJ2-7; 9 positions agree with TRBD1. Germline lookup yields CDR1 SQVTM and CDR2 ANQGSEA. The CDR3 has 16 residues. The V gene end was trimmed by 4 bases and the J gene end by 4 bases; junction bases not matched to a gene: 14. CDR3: CSVGDGTGRRIYEQYF. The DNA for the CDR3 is TGCAGCGTTGGGGACGGGACAGGGCGGAGAATATACGAGCAGTACTTC.